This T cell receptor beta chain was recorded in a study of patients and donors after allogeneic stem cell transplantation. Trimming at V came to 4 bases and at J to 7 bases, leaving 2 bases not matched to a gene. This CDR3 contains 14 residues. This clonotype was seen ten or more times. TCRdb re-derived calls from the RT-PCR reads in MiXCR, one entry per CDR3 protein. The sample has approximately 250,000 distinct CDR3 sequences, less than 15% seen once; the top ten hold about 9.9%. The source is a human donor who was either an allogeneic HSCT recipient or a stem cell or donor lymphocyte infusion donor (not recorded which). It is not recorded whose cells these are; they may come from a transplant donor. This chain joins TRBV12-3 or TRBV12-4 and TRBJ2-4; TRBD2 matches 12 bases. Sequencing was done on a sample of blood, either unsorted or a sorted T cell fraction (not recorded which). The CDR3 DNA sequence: TGTGCCAGCAGTTCTAGCGGGGGGGGGAACATTCAGTACTTC. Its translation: CASSSSGGGNIQYF.